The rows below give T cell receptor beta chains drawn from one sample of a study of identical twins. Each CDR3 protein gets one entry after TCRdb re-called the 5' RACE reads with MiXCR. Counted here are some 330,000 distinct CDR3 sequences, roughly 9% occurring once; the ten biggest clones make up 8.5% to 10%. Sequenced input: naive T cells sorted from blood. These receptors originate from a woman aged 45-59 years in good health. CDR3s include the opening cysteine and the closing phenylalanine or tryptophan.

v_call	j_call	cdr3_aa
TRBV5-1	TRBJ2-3	CASSWNRDTQYF
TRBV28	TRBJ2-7	CASSLSRSEQYF
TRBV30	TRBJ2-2	CAWSSLVPGELFF
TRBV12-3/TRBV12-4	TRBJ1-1	CASSLGAALNTEAFF
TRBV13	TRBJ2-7	CASSFQREGLWEQYF
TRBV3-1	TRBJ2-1	CASSLIGGTEKYNEQFF
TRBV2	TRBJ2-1	CASSEAYGQSSYNEQFF
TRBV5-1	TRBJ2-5	CASSTDTQETQYF
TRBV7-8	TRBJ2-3	CASSLDRSGRAIGTQYF
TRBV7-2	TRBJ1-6	CASSLGGRNSPLHF
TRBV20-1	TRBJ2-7	CSARILDLHF
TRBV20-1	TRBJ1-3	CSAKLQGSSGNTIYF
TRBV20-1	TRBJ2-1	CSARPGTSAYNEQFF
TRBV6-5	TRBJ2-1	CASSYDKGVDEQFF